This T cell receptor (beta chain) was sequenced for a study of control samples from healthy donors and cancer patients. Produced via immunoSEQ multiplex PCR; TCRdb's table is partial and in-frame only. The sample has tens of thousands of clones; under 90% are singletons. V was trimmed by 0 bases and J by 2 bases, leaving 11 bases between them. The CDR3 is 15 residues long. Germline V lookup: CDR1 SGHNT, CDR2 YYREEE (reference sequence). V gene TRBV5-4 combines with J gene TRBJ2-5, with D possibly TRBD2 on 6 matching bases. This TCR was sampled from a man aged 50 to 59 in good health. The sequenced sample consisted of blood. CDR3 sequence reads: CASSLEGLIQETQYF. CDR3 DNA: TGTGCCAGCAGCTTGGAGGGACTTATACAAGAGACCCAGTACTTC.